The 15 T cell receptor beta chains presented below share a single source sample, sequenced in a study of cytomegalovirus exposure and HLA in healthy donors. 60 Vbeta and 13 Jbeta primers were used in PCR. Using immunoSEQ multiplex PCR, the repertoire was profiled, and TCRdb retains in-frame clones only, with some absent. The sample shows 40,000 to 55,000 clones, around 81% of them seen only once. The sample consisted of PBMCs. These receptors were collected from a boy aged 5 to 17 in good health and CMV-seropositive.

This clone was observed once. The CDR3: CASSPGLADYNEQFF. DNA for the CDR3: TGTGCCAGCAGCCCGGGACTAGCGGACTACAATGAGCAGTTCTTC. The genes are TRBV2 and TRBJ2-1; 11 bases align to TRBD2. The V gene end was trimmed by 6 bases and the J gene end by 3 bases; junction bases not matched to a gene: 4. Germline CDR1 reads SNHLY; CDR2 reads FYNNEI. The CDR3 totals 15 residues.

This rearrangement joins TRBV5-6 to TRBJ1-2; TRBD1 is a possible D gene (6 bases). V lost 0 bases, J lost 4 bases, and 13 bases lay in between. CDR1 and CDR2 (germline): SGHDT, YYEEEE. The CDR3 length is 15 residues. The CDR3 sequence: CASSLEQGLGYGYTF. In DNA, the CDR3 is TGTGCCAGCAGCTTGGAGCAGGGGTTGGGCTATGGCTACACCTTC.

V and J are TRBV6-5 and TRBJ2-1, with D perhaps matching TRBD2 (6 bases). The length of the CDR3 is 15 residues. V lost 2 bases and J lost 7, with 15 bases in between. Germline CDR1 and CDR2: MNHEY and SVGAGI. CDR3 loop: CASSYTQRGKNEQFF. The CDR3 DNA reads as TGTGCCAGCAGTTACACACAACGGGGGAAAAATGAGCAGTTCTTC.

V usage is TRBV5-8 and J usage is TRBJ1-6, with D possibly matching TRBD1 (6 bases). The CDR3 is made up of 14 amino acids. Trimming took 3 bases from V and 6 from J, leaving 10 bases between them. Germline assignment: CDR1 SGHTS and CDR2 YDEGEE. The CDR3 is CASSYREFNSPLHF. DNA for the CDR3: TGTGCCAGCAGCTACAGGGAGTTTAATTCACCCCTCCACTTT.

As concerns this clone: The junction departs from the called germline gene at one end, perhaps through a read error. The rearrangement uses TRBV7-9 and TRBJ2-7; the D gene is possibly TRBD2 (5 bases). Per germline, CDR1 SEHNR and CDR2 FQNEAQ (reference sequence). The CDR3 has 17 residues. The CDR3 region has the DNA TGTGCCAGCAGCTTAGTGAGGATGGAGAGGACTGCCTACGAGCAGTGCTTC. Its translation: CASSLVRMERTAYEQCF.

V is TRBV18 and J is TRBJ2-7; D might be TRBD2 (5 bases). This CDR3 contains 15 residues. Germline values: CDR1 KGHSH, CDR2 LQKENI. V gave up 2 bases and J gave up 3 bases, with 14 bases separating them. This CDR3 reads CASSPRAGQDYEQYF. CDR3 sequence (DNA): TGTGCCAGCTCACCAAGGGCGGGTCAGGACTACGAGCAGTACTTC.

V gene TRBV4-2 combines with J gene TRBJ2-1; a possible D gene is TRBD1 (6 bases). Looked up from germline, CDR1 is LGHNA and CDR2 is YNFKEQ. V was clipped by 3 bases and J by 7 bases, with 16 bases between them. This CDR3 spans 15 amino acids. The CDR3 spells CASSQGATLLNEQFF. DNA of the CDR3: TGTGCCAGCAGCCAGGGGGCTACCCTACTTAATGAGCAGTTCTTC.

The chain carries TRBV9 and TRBJ2-1, with 7 nucleotides matching TRBD1. Germline V CDR1 and CDR2: SGDLS, YYNGEE. The CDR3 has 16 amino acids. V shed 3 bases, J shed 6 bases, and the junction held 12 bases outside the gene matches. The CDR3 protein is CASSALTGTNTNEQFF. CDR3 coding DNA: TGTGCCAGCAGCGCCTTGACAGGGACCAACACCAATGAGCAGTTCTTC.

The chain links TRBV9 to TRBJ1-6, with D possibly TRBD1 on 6 matching bases. CDR3 length equals 14 residues. Germline CDR1 reads SGDLS; CDR2 reads YYNGEE. Trimming pared 2 bases from V and 10 bases from J, leaving 13 bases between. The CDR3 reads CASSVGRGGSPLHF. CDR3 sequence (DNA): TGTGCCAGCAGCGTCGGCAGGGGTGGCTCACCCCTCCACTTT.

V gene TRBV19 combines with J gene TRBJ1-1, with D possibly matching TRBD1 (5 bases). The CDR3 length is 12 residues. CDR1 and CDR2 (germline): LNHDA, SQIVND (reference sequence). V was trimmed by 6 bases and J by 4 bases, leaving 9 bases between them. The CDR3 reads CASSPGGTEAFF. In nucleotides, the CDR3 is TGTGCCAGTAGCCCGGGGGGCACTGAAGCTTTCTTT.

The genes are TRBV7-9 and TRBJ2-1; 9 bases map to TRBD1. The length of the CDR3 is 16 residues. V lost 10 bases to trimming and J lost 10 bases; unmatched junction nucleotides: 20. Germline V gives CDR1 SEHNR, CDR2 FQNEAQ (reference sequence). The CDR3 reads CATGQGSVPRWVEQFF. CDR3 DNA sequence: TGTGCCACTGGACAGGGGAGCGTTCCGCGTTGGGTAGAGCAGTTCTTC. The entire variable domain, with the rest obtained from reference TRBV7-9 and TRBJ2-1, is as follows: DTGVSQNPRHKITKRGQNVTFRCDPISEHNRLYWYRQTLGQGPEFLTYFQNEAQLEKSRLLSDRFSAERPKGSFSTLEIQRTEQGDSAMYLCATGQGSVPRWVEQFFGPGTRLTVL.

The V gene is TRBV21-1, the J gene TRBJ2-3; the table assigns TRBD2, which was not confirmed against the DNA. TRBV21-1 has pseudogene status. This CDR3 region has 17 residues. The CDR3 sequence is CASTSGRKPFSTDTQYF. In nucleotides, the CDR3 is TGTGCCAGCACCAGCGGCCGGAAACCTTTTAGCACAGATACGCAGTATTTT.

Only a few counts were recorded for this clone. The gene calls are TRBV11-2 and TRBJ2-2, with a possible D match to TRBD1 (6 bases). Per germline, CDR1 SGHAT and CDR2 FQNNGV. V was shortened by 4 bases and J by 1 base, with 10 bases between the two germline ends. There are 15 residues in the CDR3. This CDR3 reads CASSSDRLNTGELFF. For the CDR3, the DNA is TGTGCCAGCAGCTCCGACAGGTTGAACACCGGGGAGCTGTTTTTT.

The chain employs TRBV7-2 and TRBJ1-1; D is unresolved. Germline loops: CDR1 SGHTA, CDR2 FQGNSA. V was pared by 1 base and J by 7 bases, with 10 bases between. The CDR3 has 13 residues. For the CDR3, the DNA is TGTGCCAGCAGCTTAGGATTCGCGATTGAAGCTTTCTTT. Its protein product is CASSLGFAIEAFF.

This clone was seen a handful of times. CDR3 region: CASSLARGSTEAFF. CDR3 nucleotide sequence: TGCGCCAGCAGCTTGGCCAGAGGGAGCACTGAAGCTTTCTTT. The chain recombines TRBV5-1 with TRBJ1-1; D remains unclear. V was pared by 0 bases and J by 4 bases, with 10 bases between. This CDR3 spans 14 amino acids. Germline lookup yields CDR1 SGHRS and CDR2 YFSETQ.